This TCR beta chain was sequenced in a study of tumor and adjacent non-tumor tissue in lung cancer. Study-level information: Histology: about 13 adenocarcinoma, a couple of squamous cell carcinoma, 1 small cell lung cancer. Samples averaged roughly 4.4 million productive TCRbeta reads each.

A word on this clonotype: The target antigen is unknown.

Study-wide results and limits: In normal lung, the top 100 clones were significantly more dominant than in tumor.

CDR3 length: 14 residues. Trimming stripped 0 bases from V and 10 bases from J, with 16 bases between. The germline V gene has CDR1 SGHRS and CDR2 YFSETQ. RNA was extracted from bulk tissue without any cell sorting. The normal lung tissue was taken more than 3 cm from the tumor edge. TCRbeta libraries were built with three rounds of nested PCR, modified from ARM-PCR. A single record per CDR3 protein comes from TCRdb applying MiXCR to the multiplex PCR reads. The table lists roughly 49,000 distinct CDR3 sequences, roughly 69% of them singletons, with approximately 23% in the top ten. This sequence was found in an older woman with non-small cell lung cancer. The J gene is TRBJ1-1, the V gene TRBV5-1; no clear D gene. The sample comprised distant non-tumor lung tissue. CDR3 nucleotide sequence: TGCGCCAGCAGCTTGGAGGTGATGAACAGTGGAGCTTTCTTT. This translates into CASSLEVMNSGAFF.